The clone carrying this T cell receptor (beta chain) was observed many times. Its matching antigen is unknown. The data were taken from a study of CD8 T cells in ankylosing spondylitis. Study-level findings and limits: Researchers reportedly found disease-linked clones significantly enriched in matched ankylosing spondylitis synovial fluid. It appeared that ankylosing spondylitis blood was characterized by a TCR beta motif of eight highly homologous variants.

TCRdb recomputed calls from the 5' RACE reads with MiXCR, one row per CDR3 protein. The sample has approximately 520,000 distinct CDR3 sequences; roughly 5.2% are singletons. Germline V gene lookup returns CDR1 DFQATT and CDR2 SNEGSKA (reference sequence). The CDR3 spans 11 residues. V was trimmed by 4 bases and J by 5 bases, leaving 6 bases between them. The sample comprised blood, either unsorted or a sorted T cell fraction (not recorded which). The chain links TRBV20-1 to TRBJ2-1; D is ambiguous. This clonotype was obtained from a male donor with ankylosing spondylitis. The CDR3, as DNA: TGCAGTGCTAAGGGCGACAATGAGCAGTTCTTC. This sequence encodes CSAKGDNEQFF.